The clone carrying this T cell receptor beta chain was found once. What it binds is unknown. Every sample had approximately 10^5 of its TCR templates assayed. TCRdb's copy holds only in-frame clones and misses some; the assay was immunoSEQ multiplex PCR. In the table there are about 56,000 clones, just over 95% of which are singletons. These data belong to a study of siplizumab effects on memory and regulatory T cells. General observations from the study: Alloreactive sequences tracing back to unstimulated CD4+ memory cells fell significantly with siplizumab. Naive T cell populations appeared to exhibit greater diversity than memory cells and appeared to be major alloresponse contributors. Unstimulated subsets accounted for the mapping of only a minor share of the clones that were alloreactive.

Trimming removed 0 bases from V and 4 bases from J, with 7 bases in between. The germline gives CDR1 SGHDT, CDR2 YYEEEE. This CDR3 is 13 amino acids long. This sequence joins TRBV5-6 and TRBJ1-2; D uncertain. The sequence came from a human donor in good health. The specimen was naive CD8+ T cells sorted from blood. CDR3: CASSLGQFYGYTF. CDR3 sequence (DNA): TGTGCCAGCAGCTTGGGCCAGTTCTATGGCTACACCTTC.